This TCR beta chain emerged from a study of T cells in tumors after PD-1 blockade. Across the whole study: Some patients also took daily vismodegib 150 mg during anti-PD-1 treatment.

Study findings and constraints: Expanded exhausted CD8+ clones after therapy were mostly novel clonotypes. Blood contained about 44% of the tumor's TCR clonotypes.

About this clone: Its target is unknown.

V was clipped by 5 bases and J by 4 bases, with 15 bases between them. Germline loops: CDR1 SGHTA, CDR2 FQGNSA. This CDR3 has 15 residues. As for time point: second of two post-therapy site-matched biopsies about two months apart. Template: tumor biopsy or peripheral blood genomic DNA, 616-6,004 ng per sample. Clones were sequenced by immunoSEQ multiplex PCR, and TCRdb holds only the in-frame ones, with some missing. This table holds thousands of clones, 62% found once. The TCR originated in a human donor with basal cell carcinoma. The source material was tumor tissue, sampled after anti-PD-1 treatment. This chain uses TRBV7-2 with TRBJ2-1; D possibly corresponds to TRBD1 (6 bases). CDR3 nucleotide sequence: TGTGCCAGCAGCCAGACGCAGGACAGATACAATGAGCAGTTCTTC. Translation gives CASSQTQDRYNEQFF.